These 22 T cell receptor beta chains share one sample of origin, sequenced in a study of blood T cell repertoires in COVID-19. Only in-frame clones appear in the TCRdb table, and some are missing; sequencing was by immunoSEQ multiplex PCR. Among hundreds of thousands of clones, roughly 80% were seen once, and the ten largest hold 7.5% to 9%. Sequencing was done on a sample of peripheral blood. Every receptor here comes from an elderly woman with acute or convalescent COVID-19.

This clone was detected a few times. The chain recombines TRBV6-1 with TRBJ1-5; D remains unclear. The germline gives CDR1 MNHNS, CDR2 SASEGT. V lost 0 bases, J lost 2 bases, and 8 bases lay in between. The CDR3 has 15 residues. The chain's CDR3 is CASSEASPRNQPQHF. The CDR3 DNA sequence: TGTGCCAGCAGTGAAGCCAGTCCGCGCAATCAGCCCCAGCATTTT.

This chain uses TRBV21-1 with TRBJ2-5; the table's D call of TRBD1 was not tested on the DNA. TRBV21-1 is deemed a pseudogene. This CDR3 has 14 amino acids. The CDR3 DNA reads TGTGCCAGCAGCAAAGGGGGACAGCAAGAGACCCAGTACTTC. It codes for CASSKGGQQETQYF.

The table lists this clone with a count of one. The rearrangement links TRBV3-1 (or the pseudogene TRBV3-2) to TRBJ1-1; a weak D match, TRBD1 (6 bases). There are 13 residues in the CDR3. Germline V CDR1 and CDR2: LGHDT, YNNKEL (reference sequence). Trimming left V 5 bases short and J 5 bases short, with 12 bases between. CDR3 in DNA: TGTGCCAGCAGCTCCGGGCAGGGGACTGAAGCTTTCTTT. Its protein is CASSSGQGTEAFF.

The V call is TRBV9, the J call TRBJ1-1; 7 nucleotides align to TRBD1. Germline CDR1 and CDR2: SGDLS and YYNGEE. V shed 8 bases and J 0 bases; nucleotides not matched to a gene: 10. CDR3 length equals 15 residues. This CDR3 reads CASGGGKTMNTEAFF. The CDR3 nucleotides are TGTGCCAGTGGAGGGGGCAAAACTATGAACACTGAAGCTTTCTTT.

The chain links TRBV6-5 to TRBJ1-6; D call uncertain. V lost 7 bases, J lost 10 bases, and 17 bases lay in between. Germline CDR1 reads MNHEY; CDR2 reads SVGAGI. The CDR3 covers 14 residues. The CDR3 sequence is CASIHGEFGSPLHF. CDR3 sequence (DNA): TGTGCCAGCATCCACGGAGAGTTCGGGTCACCCCTCCACTTT.

The chain employs TRBV24-1 and TRBJ2-3, with D maybe TRBD1 (7 bases). Germline lookup yields CDR1 KGHDR and CDR2 SFDVKD. The CDR3 extends over 14 amino acids. Deletions cut 5 bases from V and 4 bases from J, with 12 bases between. This CDR3 reads CATSVQGGADTQYF. CDR3 sequence (DNA): TGTGCCACCAGTGTTCAGGGGGGTGCAGATACGCAGTATTTT.

The chain carries TRBV7-9 and TRBJ1-2; D is ambiguous. The CDR3 is 13 amino acids. The germline V and J ends were trimmed by 5 bases and 8 bases, with 15 bases remaining between them. The germline V gene has CDR1 SEHNR and CDR2 FQNEAQ (reference sequence). CDR3 nucleotide sequence: TGTGCCAGCAGCCCACCTGCTCGGTGGGGCTACACCTTC. This encodes CASSPPARWGYTF.

The chain recombines TRBV30 with TRBJ2-5, with D tentatively TRBD1 (6 bases). This CDR3 has 14 amino acids. Germline V gene lookup returns CDR1 GTSNPN and CDR2 SVGIG (reference sequence). Trimming pared 2 bases from V and 2 bases from J, leaving 12 bases between. CDR3 in amino acids: CAWSPGQYQETQYF. In DNA, the CDR3 is TGTGCCTGGAGTCCCGGACAGTATCAAGAGACCCAGTACTTC.

V gene TRBV9 combines with J gene TRBJ2-3, with 11 nucleotides matching TRBD2. After removal of 4 bases from V and 4 bases from J, the junction contained 5 bases not matched to a gene. Germline lookup yields CDR1 SGDLS and CDR2 YYNGEE. The CDR3 extends over 15 amino acids. The chain's CDR3 is CASSFSGRESDTQYF. The DNA for the CDR3 is TGTGCCAGCAGCTTTAGCGGGAGGGAGTCAGATACGCAGTATTTT. The whole variable domain, remainder taken from reference TRBV9 and TRBJ2-3, is DSGVTQTPKHLITATGQRVTLRCSPRSGDLSVYWYQQSLDQGLQFLIQYYNGEERAKGNILERFSAQQFPDLHSELNLSSLELGDSALYFCASSFSGRESDTQYFGPGTRLTVL.

CDR3 sequence (DNA): TGTGCCAGCAGTTTAAACGTCGGCAGGGAAGCTTTCTTT. Its protein product is CASSLNVGREAFF. The chain recombines TRBV27 with TRBJ1-1; no definite D call. The germline V and J ends were trimmed by 2 bases and 8 bases, with 12 bases remaining between them. The CDR3 loop spans 13 amino acids. Germline V gene sequence: CDR1 MNHEY, CDR2 SMNVEV (reference sequence).

The chain joins TRBV5-6 to TRBJ2-2; TRBD1 matches at 7 bases. CDR1 is SGHDT and CDR2 is YYEEEE in the germline V gene. V gave up 4 bases and J gave up 4 bases; unmatched junction bases: 4. CDR3 length: 14 amino acids. The CDR3 here is CASSATGRTGELFF. CDR3 DNA sequence: TGTGCCAGCAGCGCGACAGGGCGCACCGGGGAGCTGTTTTTT.

The rearrangement uses TRBV5-6 and TRBJ1-1; 7 bases agree with TRBD1. Losses at the gene ends were 3 bases for V and 6 bases for J; bases not matched to a gene: 5. The CDR3 extends over 13 amino acids. Germline V gives CDR1 SGHDT, CDR2 YYEEEE. The CDR3: CASSYTGVSEAFF. CDR3 DNA: TGTGCCAGCAGCTACACAGGGGTCTCTGAAGCTTTCTTT.

The gene calls are TRBV6-1 and TRBJ1-2, with D uncertain. Trimming cost V 2 bases and J 8 bases, with 9 bases left between them. The CDR3 has 12 residues. CDR1 and CDR2 (germline): MNHNS, SASEGT. CDR3 amino acids: CASSEKREGYTF. CDR3 DNA: TGTGCCAGCAGTGAAAAAAGGGAGGGCTACACCTTC.

This rearrangement joins TRBV13 to TRBJ1-2; D may be TRBD1 (5 bases). This CDR3 is built from 14 residues. V lost 3 bases, J lost 1 base, and 9 bases lay in between. Germline CDR1 reads PRHDT; CDR2 reads FYEKMQ (reference sequence). DNA for the CDR3: TGTGCCAGCAGCTTCCCCCAGGGTAACTATGGCTACACCTTC. As protein: CASSFPQGNYGYTF.

The chain is built from TRBV6-5 and TRBJ2-3, with D perhaps matching TRBD2 (5 bases). Germline CDR1 is MNHEY and CDR2 is SVGAGI. V lost 2 bases and J lost 1, with 7 bases in between. The CDR3 length is 14 residues. CDR3 bases: TGTGCCAGCAGTTACGGGAGAGGCACAGATACGCAGTATTTT. Translating it yields CASSYGRGTDTQYF.

About this clone: Other DNA sequences in the sample encode the same CDR3. The chain links TRBV7-2 to TRBJ2-7; TRBD1 matches at 7 bases. CDR1 SGHTA and CDR2 FQGNSA come from the germline V gene. Trimming at V came to 1 base and at J to 3 bases, leaving 3 bases not matched to a gene. This CDR3 region has 14 residues. CDR3 sequence: CASSLDRGNYEQYF. The CDR3, as DNA: TGTGCCAGCAGCTTAGACAGGGGAAACTACGAGCAGTACTTC. Variable domain in full (rest from reference TRBV7-2 and TRBJ2-7): GAGVSQSPSNKVTEKGKDVELRCDPISGHTALYWYRQSLGQGLEFLIYFQGNSAPDKSGLPSDRFSAERTGGSVSTLTIQRTQQEDSAVYLCASSLDRGNYEQYFGPGTRLTVT.

V and J are TRBV28 and TRBJ2-1, with D perhaps matching TRBD1 (5 bases). CDR3 size: 12 residues. V was trimmed by 8 bases and J by 4 bases, leaving 9 bases between them. The germline gives CDR1 MDHEN, CDR2 SYDVKM. The CDR3 bases are TGTGCCAGCGTAACAGGTTACAATGAGCAGTTCTTC. Protein: CASVTGYNEQFF.

The CDR3 nucleotides are TGTGCCAGCAGTTCAAGCACAGGGCACTATGGCTACACCTTC. Translation gives CASSSSTGHYGYTF. This sequence joins TRBV6-6 and TRBJ1-2; D might be TRBD1 (6 bases). Germline CDR1 is MNHNY and CDR2 is SVGAGI (reference sequence). Between the trimmed V and J ends, which lost 4 bases and 3 bases, there was a span of 12 bases. This CDR3 is built from 14 residues.

V and J are TRBV3-1 (or the pseudogene TRBV3-2) and TRBJ2-7; maybe TRBD2 (5 bases). V lost 4 bases and J 5 bases, leaving 9 bases between the germline ends. Germline V gene lookup returns CDR1 LGHDT and CDR2 YNNKEL (reference sequence). The CDR3 runs 12 residues. In DNA, the CDR3 is TGTGCCAGCAGCCCGCGGAGGAACGAGCAGTACTTC. Translation gives CASSPRRNEQYF.

The chain uses TRBV10-2 and TRBJ1-4; the D gene is possibly TRBD1 (6 bases). This CDR3 spans 14 amino acids. CDR1 is WSHSY, CDR2 SAAADI, per germline. Trimming stripped 5 bases from V and 5 bases from J, with 12 bases between. CDR3 bases: TGCGCCAGCAGTTCCGACAGGATAAATGAAAAACTGTTTTTT. This gives the protein CASSSDRINEKLFF.

V gene TRBV6-5 combines with J gene TRBJ1-2; 7 bases match TRBD1. Germline loops: CDR1 MNHEY, CDR2 SVGAGI. This CDR3 region has 15 residues. The ends lost 4 bases at V and 2 bases at J; junction bases unmatched: 7. The CDR3 DNA reads as TGTGCCAGCAGTTCCCAACAGGGGAGGAACTATGGCTACACCTTC. This translates into CASSSQQGRNYGYTF.

As DNA, the CDR3 is TGCAGCGTTTCAACAGGGGGCGCGGGGACCCAGTACTTC. It yields the protein CSVSTGGAGTQYF. The chain links TRBV29-1 to TRBJ2-5, with 9 bases identical to TRBD1. The CDR3 is 13 amino acids. V lost 5 bases, J lost 7 bases, and 8 bases stayed unmatched. Germline V CDR1 and CDR2: SQVTM, ANQGSEA. The variable domain in full, with the rest retrieved from reference TRBV29-1 and TRBJ2-5, is SAVISQKPSRDICQRGTSLTIQCQVDSQVTMMFWYRQQPGQSLTLIATANQGSEATYESGFVIDKFPISRPNLTFSTLTVSNMSPEDSSIYLCSVSTGGAGTQYFGPGTRLLVL.